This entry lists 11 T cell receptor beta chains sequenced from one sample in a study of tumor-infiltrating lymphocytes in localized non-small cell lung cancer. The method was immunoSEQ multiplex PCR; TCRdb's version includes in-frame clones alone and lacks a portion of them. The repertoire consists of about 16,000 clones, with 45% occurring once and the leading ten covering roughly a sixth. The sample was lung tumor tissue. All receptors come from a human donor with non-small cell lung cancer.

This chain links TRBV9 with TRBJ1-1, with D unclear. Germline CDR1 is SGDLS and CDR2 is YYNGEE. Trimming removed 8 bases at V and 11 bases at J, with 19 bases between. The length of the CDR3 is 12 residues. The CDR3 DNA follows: TGTGCCAGGGGTACCTGCGGCACCGGCGCTTTCTTT. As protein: CARGTCGTGAFF.

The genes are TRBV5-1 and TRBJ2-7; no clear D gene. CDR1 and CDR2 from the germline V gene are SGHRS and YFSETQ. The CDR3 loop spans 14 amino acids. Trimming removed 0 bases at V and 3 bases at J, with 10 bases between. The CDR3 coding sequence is TGCGCCAGCAGCTTGGGGGCAGGCGACTACGAGCAGTACTTC. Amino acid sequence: CASSLGAGDYEQYF.

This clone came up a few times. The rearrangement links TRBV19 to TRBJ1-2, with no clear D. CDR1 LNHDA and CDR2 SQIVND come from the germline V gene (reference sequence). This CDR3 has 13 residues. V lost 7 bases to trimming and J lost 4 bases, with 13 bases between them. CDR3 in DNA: TGTGCCAGTACCCCCCACGTCAGCTATGGCTACACCTTC. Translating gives CASTPHVSYGYTF.

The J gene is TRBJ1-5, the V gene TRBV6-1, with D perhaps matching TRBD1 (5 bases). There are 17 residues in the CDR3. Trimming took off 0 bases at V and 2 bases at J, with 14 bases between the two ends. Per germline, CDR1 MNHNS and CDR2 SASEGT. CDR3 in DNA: TGTGCCAGCAGTGAAGCGGGGGGGGTTCTGGGCAATCAGCCCCAGCATTTT. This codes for CASSEAGGVLGNQPQHF.

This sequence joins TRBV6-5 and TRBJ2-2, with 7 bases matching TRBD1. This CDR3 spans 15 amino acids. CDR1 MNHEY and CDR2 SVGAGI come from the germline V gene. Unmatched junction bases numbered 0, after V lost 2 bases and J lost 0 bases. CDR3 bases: TGTGCCAGCAGTTACGGGACAGCGAACACCGGGGAGCTGTTTTTT. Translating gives CASSYGTANTGELFF.

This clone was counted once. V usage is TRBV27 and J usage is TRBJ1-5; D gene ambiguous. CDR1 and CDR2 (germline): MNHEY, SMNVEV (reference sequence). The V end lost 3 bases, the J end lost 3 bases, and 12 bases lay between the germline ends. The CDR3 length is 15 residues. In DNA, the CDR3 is TGTGCCAGCAGTTTTGGATCCGGGTTCAATCAGCCCCAGCATTTT. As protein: CASSFGSGFNQPQHF.

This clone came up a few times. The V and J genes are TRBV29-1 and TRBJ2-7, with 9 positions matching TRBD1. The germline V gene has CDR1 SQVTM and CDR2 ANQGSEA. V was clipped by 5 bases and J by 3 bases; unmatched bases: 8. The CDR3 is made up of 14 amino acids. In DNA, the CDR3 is TGCAGCGTTACCTCCGGGACAGGGCACTACGAGCAGTACTTC. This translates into CSVTSGTGHYEQYF.

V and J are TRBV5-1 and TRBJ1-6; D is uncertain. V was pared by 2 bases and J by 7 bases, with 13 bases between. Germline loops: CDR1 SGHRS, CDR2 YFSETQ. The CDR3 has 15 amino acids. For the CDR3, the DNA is TGCGCCAGCAGCTTCGGCCAGTCTAACAATTCACCCCTCCACTTT. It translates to CASSFGQSNNSPLHF.

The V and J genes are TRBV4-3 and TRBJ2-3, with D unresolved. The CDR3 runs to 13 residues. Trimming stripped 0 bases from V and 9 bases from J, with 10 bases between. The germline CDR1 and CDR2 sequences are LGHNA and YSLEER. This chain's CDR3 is CASSQEVRATQYF. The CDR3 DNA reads TGCGCCAGCAGCCAAGAGGTCAGAGCGACGCAGTATTTT.

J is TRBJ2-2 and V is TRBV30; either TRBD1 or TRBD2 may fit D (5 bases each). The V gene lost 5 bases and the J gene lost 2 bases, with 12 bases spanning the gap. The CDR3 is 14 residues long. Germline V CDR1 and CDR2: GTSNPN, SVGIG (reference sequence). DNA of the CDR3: TGTGCCTGGGGGAGACAGATTAACACCGGGGAGCTGTTTTTT. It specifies CAWGRQINTGELFF.

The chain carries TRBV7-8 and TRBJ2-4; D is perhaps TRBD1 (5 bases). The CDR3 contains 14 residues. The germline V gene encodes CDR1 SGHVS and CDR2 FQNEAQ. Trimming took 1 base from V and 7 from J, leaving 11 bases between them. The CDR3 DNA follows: TGTGCCAGCAGCTTAGGGGCCAGGGCGAACATTCAGTACTTC. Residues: CASSLGARANIQYF.